This TCR beta chain comes out of a study of blood T cell repertoires in COVID-19. The repertoire was sequenced with immunoSEQ multiplex PCR; TCRdb's copy has only in-frame clones and lacks some. The data contain roughly 200,000 clones, more than 70% of them singletons. CDR1 and CDR2 (germline): SNHLY, FYNNEI. V was pared by 4 bases and J by 8 bases, with 8 bases of the junction left unmatched. The CDR3 covers 14 residues. V gene TRBV2 combines with J gene TRBJ1-2, with 9 positions matching TRBD1. Material for sequencing was peripheral blood. This clonotype originated in a man aged 40-50 years with active or convalescent COVID-19. CDR3 loop: CASSGGQGLWGYTF. The CDR3 DNA reads as TGTGCCAGCAGTGGGGGACAGGGCCTTTGGGGCTACACCTTC.